Reported below is one T cell receptor (beta chain). The data stem from a study of blood T cell repertoires in COVID-19. Recovered status in Cohort 3 required two negative PCRs, clearance, or symptom resolution. Clones were read by immunoSEQ multiplex PCR, and TCRdb kept only the in-frame ones, dropping some. The sample has a few hundred thousand clones, roughly 84% seen once. There are 15 residues in the CDR3. Between the trimmed V and J ends, which lost 7 bases and 4 bases, there was a span of 19 bases. Germline V lookup: CDR1 MDHEN, CDR2 SYDVKM. The rearrangement uses TRBV28 and TRBJ1-2, with D unresolved. Source material: PBMCs or T cells enriched from blood (not recorded which). The source is a woman aged 30 to 39 who had recovered from COVID-19. The CDR3 DNA is TGTGCCAGCATCAGTTCCCCGGGGAGCCTCTATGGCTACACCTTC. The encoded protein is CASISSPGSLYGYTF.